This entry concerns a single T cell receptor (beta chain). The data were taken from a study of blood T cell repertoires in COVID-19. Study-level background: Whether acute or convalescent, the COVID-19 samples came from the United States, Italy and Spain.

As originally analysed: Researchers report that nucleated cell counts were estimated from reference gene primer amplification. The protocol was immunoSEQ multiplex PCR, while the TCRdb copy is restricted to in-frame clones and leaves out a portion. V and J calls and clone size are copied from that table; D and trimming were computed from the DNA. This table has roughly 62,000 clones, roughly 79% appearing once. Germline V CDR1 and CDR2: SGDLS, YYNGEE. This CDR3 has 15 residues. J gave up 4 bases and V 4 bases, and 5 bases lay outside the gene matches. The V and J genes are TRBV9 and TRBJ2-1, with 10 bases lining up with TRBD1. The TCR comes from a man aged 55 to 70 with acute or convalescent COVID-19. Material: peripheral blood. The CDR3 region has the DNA TGTGCCAGCAGCCCGGACAGGGGGTCTTACAATGAGCAGTTCTTC. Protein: CASSPDRGSYNEQFF.